Below, 22 T cell receptor beta chains from the same sample are listed, as sequenced in a study of cytomegalovirus exposure and HLA in healthy donors (dated by TCRdb to between 2016 and 2019). The protocol used for the library was the immunoSEQ multiplex PCR assay. A mixture of 60 forward primers for TCR Vbeta segments and 13 reverse primers for TCR Jbeta segments was used in the multiplex PCR. TCRdb mirrors the immuneACCESS table, restricted to in-frame sequences. Some clones are absent from its copies; in checked studies, under half trace to an unresolved V gene, and the reason for the others is unknown. The sample profile shows 240,000 or so clones; 82% of them were found once. 5% to 6% of the sample is taken by the ten largest. The specimen sequenced was PBMCs. The receptors stem from a woman in her 40s in good health and CMV-seropositive.

This clone was recorded once. The CDR3 sequence: CAWKSGSSRNTEAFF. Here the CDR3 DNA reads TGTGCCTGGAAGTCCGGGTCCTCCAGGAACACTGAAGCTTTCTTT. The chain joins TRBV30 to TRBJ1-1; no definite D call. V gave up 4 bases and J gave up 1 base, with 16 bases separating them. Germline V lookup: CDR1 GTSNPN, CDR2 SVGIG (reference sequence). This CDR3 has 15 amino acids.

The V gene is TRBV5-1, the J gene TRBJ1-1; the D is unclear. This CDR3 is 14 amino acids long. Trimming stripped 0 bases from V and 5 bases from J, with 11 bases between. CDR1 is SGHRS, CDR2 YFSETQ, per germline. For the CDR3, the DNA is TGCGCCAGCAGCTTGGCCGGGGTGAGAACTGAAGCTTTCTTT. Protein: CASSLAGVRTEAFF.

The CDR3: CASSLGGGGRGNQPQHF. The CDR3, as DNA: TGTGCCAGCAGCCTAGGAGGGGGGGGAAGGGGCAATCAGCCCCAGCATTTT. The V call is TRBV7-8, the J call TRBJ1-5, with D perhaps TRBD1 (6 bases). The CDR3 runs to 17 residues. From germline, CDR1 is SGHVS and CDR2 FQNEAQ. Trimming took 5 bases from V and 2 from J, leaving 19 bases between them.

CDR3 amino acids: CASSPDTLNTEAFF. The CDR3 nucleotides are TGCGCCAGCAGCCCGGACACCCTGAACACTGAAGCTTTCTTT. V gene TRBV5-1 combines with J gene TRBJ1-1, with a tentative D call TRBD1 (5 bases). Deletions cut 4 bases from V and 0 bases from J, with 10 bases between. This CDR3 is built from 14 residues. The germline V gene has CDR1 SGHRS and CDR2 YFSETQ.

The V gene is TRBV5-4, the J gene TRBJ1-2, with 9 bases that match TRBD1. CDR1 SGHNT and CDR2 YYREEE come from the germline V gene (reference sequence). The CDR3 totals 14 residues. V was pared by 4 bases and J by 2 bases, with 3 bases of the junction left unmatched. This chain's CDR3 is CASSPTGGNYGYTF. CDR3 coding DNA: TGTGCCAGCAGCCCGACAGGGGGGAACTATGGCTACACCTTC.

This chain links TRBV11-3 with TRBJ2-3; the match to TRBD1 covers 7 bases. The CDR3 has 13 residues. The J segment lost 7 bases and the V segment lost 5 bases, leaving 6 bases of the junction unmatched. Germline V gives CDR1 SGHNT, CDR2 YENEEA. The chain's CDR3 is CASSGTRGHTQYF. CDR3 coding DNA: TGTGCCAGCAGCGGGACGAGGGGGCATACGCAGTATTTT.

The chain has TRBV5-1 and TRBJ2-2, with D perhaps matching TRBD2 (5 bases). CDR3 length equals 15 residues. Per germline, CDR1 SGHRS and CDR2 YFSETQ. Deletions cut 1 base from V and 4 bases from J, with 11 bases between. In nucleotides, the CDR3 is TGCGCCAGCAGCTTGTATCCCGAGGGCACCGGGGAGCTGTTTTTT. Translated, it gives CASSLYPEGTGELFF.

The chain carries TRBV30 and TRBJ1-2, with D possibly being TRBD1 (6 bases). This CDR3 spans 12 amino acids. Trimming took 3 bases from V and 7 from J, leaving 12 bases between them. Germline lookup yields CDR1 GTSNPN and CDR2 SVGIG (reference sequence). DNA of the CDR3: TGTGCCTGGAGCCCTGTAGGGGGTGGCTACACCTTC. As protein: CAWSPVGGGYTF.

J is TRBJ2-7 and V is TRBV7-3, with a possible D match to TRBD2 (6 bases). Germline assignment: CDR1 SGHTA and CDR2 FQGTGA. Trimming took off 1 base at V and 0 bases at J, with 13 bases between the two ends. The CDR3 runs 16 residues. The CDR3 reads CASSLIGGEPSYEQYF. The CDR3 DNA is TGTGCCAGCAGCTTAATCGGCGGGGAACCCTCCTACGAGCAGTACTTC.

The rearrangement uses TRBV7-8 and TRBJ2-1; 13 nucleotides agree with TRBD2. CDR3 size: 16 residues. Losses at the gene ends were 4 bases for V and 4 bases for J; bases not matched to a gene: 4. Germline V gene lookup returns CDR1 SGHVS and CDR2 FQNEAQ. CDR3 in amino acids: CASSSRLAGGYNEQFF. DNA for the CDR3: TGTGCCAGCAGCTCCAGACTAGCGGGGGGATACAATGAGCAGTTCTTC.

The chain couples TRBV5-1 to TRBJ1-1, with D unclear. Trimming took 0 bases from V and 8 from J, leaving 14 bases between them. CDR3 length equals 14 residues. The germline V gene has CDR1 SGHRS and CDR2 YFSETQ. The CDR3: CASSLGGGRPEAFF. The CDR3 DNA is TGCGCCAGCAGCTTGGGGGGAGGACGGCCAGAAGCTTTCTTT.

CDR3: CASSDRGDENTIYF. The CDR3 DNA is TGTGCCAGCAGTGACAGGGGCGACGAAAACACCATATATTTT. The gene calls are TRBV6-1 and TRBJ1-3, with D possibly TRBD1 on 6 matching bases. The CDR3 has 14 amino acids. Germline CDR1 and CDR2: MNHNS and SASEGT. Trimming shortened V by 3 bases and J by 6 bases, and 12 bases separated the two germline ends.

Points on this clone: One end of the junction is discordant with germline, which a read error may explain. J is TRBJ2-7 and V is TRBV19; 7 nucleotides match TRBD2. The CDR3 is 13 amino acids. In germline, CDR1 is LNHDA, CDR2 SQIVND (reference sequence). The CDR3 bases are TGCCCTCACGGGGGGAACTTCTCCTACGAGCAGTACTTC. This encodes CPHGGNFSYEQYF.

The chain joins TRBV5-4 to TRBJ1-5, with a tentative D call TRBD1 (5 bases). This CDR3 contains 14 residues. From germline, CDR1 is SGHNT and CDR2 YYREEE (reference sequence). Trimming left V 0 bases short and J 6 bases short, with 10 bases between. The CDR3 DNA follows: TGTGCCAGCAGCTTGGAGGGGTCGGGTCAGCCCCAGCATTTT. This sequence encodes CASSLEGSGQPQHF.

The rearrangement joins TRBV7-2 to TRBJ1-2, with TRBD1 matching over 8 bases. The CDR3 runs 15 residues. With V trimmed by 4 bases and J by 5 bases, 9 bases remained unmatched. Germline V gene lookup returns CDR1 SGHTA and CDR2 FQGNSA. The CDR3 region has the DNA TGTGCCAGCAGCTCGTGGACAGGGAATGGATATGGCTACACCTTC. Its translation: CASSSWTGNGYGYTF.

The V and J genes are TRBV10-3 and TRBJ1-6; D gene uncertain. The CDR3 consists of 14 residues. Trimming stripped 0 bases from V and 6 bases from J, with 6 bases between. CDR1 is ENHRY and CDR2 is SYGVKD in the germline V gene. As DNA, the CDR3 is TGTGCCATCAGTGAGTCCGCGGGTAATTCACCCCTCCACTTT. Translation: CAISESAGNSPLHF.

The CDR3 coding sequence is TGTGCCAGCAGCCCCGCAGGGGGCTGGGATGAGCAGTTCTTC. Amino acids: CASSPAGGWDEQFF. The chain recombines TRBV25-1 with TRBJ2-1, with 8 bases matching TRBD1. CDR1 is MGHDK, CDR2 SYGVNS, per germline. J gave up 8 bases and V 6 bases, and 9 bases lay outside the gene matches. The CDR3 extends over 14 amino acids.

Only a few counts were recorded for this clone. CDR3 nucleotide sequence: TGTGCCAGCAGCGTCGACAGGGGGCTCGGTGAAAAACTGTTTTTT. Its protein is CASSVDRGLGEKLFF. The rearrangement uses TRBV9 and TRBJ1-4; 10 bases are a match to TRBD1. With V trimmed by 2 bases and J by 7 bases, 5 bases remained unmatched. CDR3 length: 15 residues. Germline V lookup: CDR1 SGDLS, CDR2 YYNGEE.

The chain combines TRBV7-9 with TRBJ1-2; TRBD1 is a possible D gene (5 bases). The CDR3 runs to 14 residues. The germline gives CDR1 SEHNR, CDR2 FQNEAQ (reference sequence). With 5 bases removed from V and 0 bases from J, the gap between germline ends came to 10 bases. The CDR3 protein is CASSLGGSNYGYTF. DNA for the CDR3: TGTGCCAGCAGCCTCGGGGGTTCTAACTATGGCTACACCTTC.

This clone was found a few times. The chain joins TRBV5-4 to TRBJ2-2, with D perhaps TRBD2 (5 bases). The V end was cut by 0 bases, the J end by 1 base, with 10 bases between. Germline values: CDR1 SGHNT, CDR2 YYREEE (reference sequence). The CDR3 spans 16 residues. CDR3 in amino acids: CASSLVSGLNTGELFF. In nucleotides, the CDR3 is TGTGCCAGCAGCTTGGTTTCCGGACTGAACACCGGGGAGCTGTTTTTT. The full variable domain, completed using reference TRBV5-4 and TRBJ2-2, is ETGVTQSPTHLIKTRGQQVTLRCSSQSGHNTVSWYQQALGQGPQFIFQYYREEENGRGNFPPRFSGLQFPNYSSELNVNALELDDSALYLCASSLVSGLNTGELFFGEGSRLTVL.

This chain joins TRBV7-3 and TRBJ2-1; no clear D gene. The CDR3 spans 16 residues. Germline V CDR1 and CDR2: SGHTA, FQGTGA. The V end lost 2 bases, the J end lost 0 bases, and 11 bases lay between the germline ends. The CDR3, as DNA: TGTGCCAGCAGCTTAGGATCGGGTAGCTCCTACAATGAGCAGTTCTTC. Amino acid sequence: CASSLGSGSSYNEQFF.

This sequence joins TRBV6-1 and TRBJ2-1; TRBD1 matches at 8 bases. The CDR3 loop spans 16 amino acids. V trimming: 2 bases; J trimming: 6 bases; junction bases outside the gene matches: 9. Germline CDR1 MNHNS, CDR2 SASEGT. For the CDR3, the DNA is TGTGCCAGCAGTGAATTCGGCAGGGGGCAGGTCAATGAGCAGTTCTTC. Translation gives CASSEFGRGQVNEQFF.